This TCR beta chain was captured in a study of blood T cell repertoires in COVID-19. Study background: Acute and convalescent COVID-19 specimens originated in the United States, Italy and Spain.

Original methodology: It was from reference gene primer amplification that nucleated cell counts were estimated. Clones were read by immunoSEQ multiplex PCR, and TCRdb kept only the in-frame ones, dropping some. Clonal size and the V and J genes are those of that table, whereas D and trimming came from the DNA. This sample has around 200,000 clones; nearly 90% occur once, and the top ten carry about 0.58%. Germline assignment: CDR1 KGHDR and CDR2 SFDVKD. This CDR3 is 15 amino acids long. V was trimmed by 3 bases and J by 0 bases, leaving 10 bases between them. This TCR was sampled from a middle-aged man with acute or convalescent COVID-19. V gene TRBV24-1 combines with J gene TRBJ1-1; D gene ambiguous. Sequenced: peripheral blood. CDR3 residues: CATSDADILNTEAFF. CDR3 bases: TGTGCCACCAGTGATGCTGACATCCTGAACACTGAAGCTTTCTTT.